Listed below are T cell receptor beta chains from one sample, sequenced in a study of blood T cell repertoires in COVID-19. Produced via immunoSEQ multiplex PCR; TCRdb's table is partial and in-frame only. The repertoire includes a few hundred thousand clones, around 86% of them detected once, and around 10% sits in the top ten. The sample was peripheral blood. The receptors derive from a man aged 35 to 55 who had recovered from COVID-19. Both conserved end residues are part of each CDR3. Each record gives: V gene, D gene, J gene, clone size, CDR3 DNA, CDR3 protein. D genes are given only for firm matches. A clone size is listed for some rows: how often the clone was seen (once, few, many), or a class if it is expanded.

V: TRBV19; D: .; J: TRBJ1-2; size: .; DNA: TGTGCCAGTAAAACAAGTAACAACTATGGCTACACCTTC; CDR3: CASKTSNNYGYTF
V: TRBV3-1/TRBV3-2; D: .; J: TRBJ1-5; size: .; DNA: TGTGCCAGCAGCCGACAGAGCAATCAGCCCCAGCATTTT; CDR3: CASSRQSNQPQHF
V: TRBV9; D: TRBD1; J: TRBJ1-6; size: .; DNA: TGTGCCAGCAGCGTAGGGGGACAGGGGGCGTCACCCCTCCACTTT; CDR3: CASSVGGQGASPLHF
V: TRBV29-1; D: TRBD1; J: TRBJ2-2; size: .; DNA: TGCAGCGGGGGGACAGGGCGCACCGGGGAGCTGTTTTTT; CDR3: CSGGTGRTGELFF
V: TRBV19; D: TRBD2; J: TRBJ2-7; size: .; DNA: TGTGCCAGTAGTATTCGTACTAGCGGGGGCTACGAGCAGTACTTC; CDR3: CASSIRTSGGYEQYF
V: TRBV6-5; D: .; J: TRBJ2-2; size: .; DNA: TGTGCCAGCAGTTCGACAGCCCCGTGGGCCGGGGAGCTGTTTTTT; CDR3: CASSSTAPWAGELFF
V: TRBV30; D: .; J: TRBJ1-3; size: once; DNA: TGTGCCGGACAGAGGATGAACACCATATATTTT; CDR3: CAGQRMNTIYF
V: TRBV7-2; D: TRBD2; J: TRBJ2-7; size: .; DNA: TGTGCCAGCAGTCCTAGCGGGAGAAGCTACGAGCAGTACTTC; CDR3: CASSPSGRSYEQYF
V: TRBV29-1; D: .; J: TRBJ1-2; size: .; DNA: TGCAGCGTTGAGTCAAACTATGGCTACACCTTC; CDR3: CSVESNYGYTF
V: TRBV7-2; D: .; J: TRBJ2-7; size: .; DNA: TGTGCCAGCAGCTTAGCGGGGGGGCCATCCATGAGCTCCTACGAGCAGTACTTC; CDR3: CASSLAGGPSMSSYEQYF
V: TRBV5-4; D: TRBD2; J: TRBJ2-1; size: .; DNA: TGTGCCAGCAGCTTCTGGCTAGCGGGAGGTAGAAATGAGCAGTTCTTC; CDR3: CASSFWLAGGRNEQFF
V: TRBV7-8; D: .; J: TRBJ2-7; size: .; DNA: TGTGCCAGCAGCTTAACCAGGGCGTACGAGCAGTACTTC; CDR3: CASSLTRAYEQYF
V: TRBV4-3; D: .; J: TRBJ1-2; size: .; DNA: TGCGCCAGCAGCCGGGACATTAGCTATGGCTACACCTTC; CDR3: CASSRDISYGYTF
V: TRBV30; D: TRBD2; J: TRBJ2-4; size: few; DNA: TGTGCCTGGAGTGGTCTAGCGGGAGGTGGAGTAAACATTCAGTACTTC; CDR3: CAWSGLAGGGVNIQYF
V: TRBV7-2; D: .; J: TRBJ2-7; size: .; DNA: TGTGCCAGCAGCTTCCGGGATCGGGACGAGCAGTACTTC; CDR3: CASSFRDRDEQYF